This T cell receptor (beta chain) derives from a study of T cell changes during pregnancy in multiple sclerosis. The data were produced by immunoSEQ multiplex PCR, yet TCRdb's version contains in-frame clones alone and is incomplete. In the table there are 40,000 to 45,000 clones, approximately 90% of which are singletons. The CDR3 spans 14 residues. Germline assignment: CDR1 SGHRS and CDR2 YFSETQ. Trimming removed 5 bases from V and 3 bases from J; junction bases left unmatched: 8. The genes are TRBV5-1 and TRBJ2-7; 7 bases map to TRBD2. The sequence came from a female donor with multiple sclerosis, enrolled in a pregnancy study. The input for sequencing was CD4+ T cells from peripheral blood mononuclear cells, taken in the first trimester of pregnancy. The CDR3: CASRSRGVLYEQYF. The CDR3 coding sequence is TGCGCCAGCAGGAGTCGGGGGGTTCTCTACGAGCAGTACTTC.